The 24 T cell receptor beta chains listed next were all sequenced from one sample in a study of blood T cell repertoires in COVID-19 (dated by TCRdb to about 2020). The library came from the immunoSEQ multiplex PCR assay. Sourced from immuneACCESS, this table was stored by TCRdb with only in-frame sequences that have V and J called. A share of the clones is absent; for the studies checked, an unresolved V gene accounts for under half, and the remainder has no known explanation. The sample profile shows under 130,000 clones; under 75% of them were found once. About 6.5% of the sample is held by the ten biggest clonotypes. Sample: peripheral blood. These receptors originate from a man older than 75 with acute or convalescent COVID-19.

The V call is TRBV7-8, the J call TRBJ2-3; 7 nucleotides line up with TRBD1. The CDR3 is made up of 17 amino acids. The germline V gene encodes CDR1 SGHVS and CDR2 FQNEAQ. Losses at the gene ends were 3 bases for V and 0 bases for J; bases not matched to a gene: 9. The CDR3 reads CASSLGTVDPSTDTQYF. CDR3 nucleotide sequence: TGTGCCAGCAGCTTGGGGACAGTGGATCCTAGCACAGATACGCAGTATTTT. The complete variable domain, with remaining parts taken from reference TRBV7-8 and TRBJ2-3, reads GAGVSQSPRYKVAKRGQDVALRCDPISGHVSLFWYQQALGQGPEFLTYFQNEAQLDKSGLPSDRFFAERPEGSVSTLKIQRTQQEDSAVYLCASSLGTVDPSTDTQYFGPGTRLTVL.

J is TRBJ1-1 and V is TRBV2, with 8 bases that match TRBD1. The length of the CDR3 is 14 residues. CDR1 SNHLY and CDR2 FYNNEI come from the germline V gene. Trimming at V came to 8 bases and at J to 5 bases, leaving 10 bases not matched to a gene. CDR3 loop: CASGRTGKKTEAFF. CDR3 in DNA: TGTGCCAGCGGGAGGACAGGGAAGAAAACTGAAGCTTTCTTT.

This chain connects TRBV27 to TRBJ2-1; the D is unclear. Germline values: CDR1 MNHEY, CDR2 SMNVEV (reference sequence). The CDR3 runs 13 residues. V was shortened by 3 bases and J by 14 bases, with 17 bases between the two germline ends. The CDR3 protein is CASSFGSSNQEFF. CDR3 DNA sequence: TGTGCCAGCAGTTTTGGCTCTTCCAACCAAGAGTTCTTC.

J is TRBJ2-7 and V is TRBV18; D possibly corresponds to TRBD2 (6 bases). V was trimmed by 2 bases and J by 7 bases, leaving 18 bases between them. The CDR3 consists of 15 residues. CDR1 is KGHSH, CDR2 LQKENI, per germline. CDR3 region: CASSPSDGGRLEQYF. CDR3 DNA: TGTGCCAGCTCACCATCGGACGGGGGTCGTCTGGAGCAGTACTTC.

The rearrangement uses TRBV19 and TRBJ2-4; D is unclear. V was trimmed by 3 bases and J by 6 bases, leaving 15 bases between them. Germline values: CDR1 LNHDA, CDR2 SQIVND (reference sequence). This CDR3 has 15 residues. In DNA form, the CDR3 reads TGTGCCAGTAGTATCCTCCCCCGGGTTGGAAACATTCAGTACTTC. The encoded protein is CASSILPRVGNIQYF. The entire variable domain, with the rest obtained from reference TRBV19 and TRBJ2-4, is as follows: DGGITQSPKYLFRKEGQNVTLSCEQNLNHDAMYWYRQDPGQGLRLIYYSQIVNDFQKGDIAEGYSVSREKKESFPLTVTSAQKNPTAFYLCASSILPRVGNIQYFGAGTRLSVL.

This chain connects TRBV9 to TRBJ2-5, with D possibly TRBD1 on 5 matching bases. Germline V gives CDR1 SGDLS, CDR2 YYNGEE. The CDR3 totals 16 residues. V dropped 0 bases and J dropped 5 bases, with 17 bases sitting between them. The DNA for the CDR3 is TGTGCCAGCAGCGTAGGGGGCCTCACCTCCGTGGAGACCCAGTACTTC. This gives the protein CASSVGGLTSVETQYF.

The J gene is TRBJ2-1, the V gene TRBV15; the D gene is possibly TRBD1 (6 bases). The CDR3 is made up of 13 amino acids. The germline V gene has CDR1 LNHNV and CDR2 YYDKDF (reference sequence). Trimming cost V 4 bases and J 13 bases, with 17 bases left between them. In DNA form, the CDR3 reads TGTGCCACCAGCACGGACAGAGATGTTAGTCAGTTCTTC. The encoded protein is CATSTDRDVSQFF.

The chain recombines TRBV18 with TRBJ1-5; a possible D gene is TRBD1 (5 bases). The V and J ends lost 4 bases and 5 bases respectively, with 12 bases between them. The length of the CDR3 is 14 residues. CDR1 and CDR2 from the germline V gene are KGHSH and LQKENI. DNA for the CDR3: TGTGCCAGCTCACGGTTGGGAGGGGATCAGCCCCAGCATTTT. This gives the protein CASSRLGGDQPQHF.

This clone was found a few times. The V and J genes are TRBV7-2 and TRBJ2-3; D is uncertain. Trimming took off 5 bases at V and 4 bases at J, with 13 bases between the two ends. CDR1 is SGHTA and CDR2 is FQGNSA in the germline V gene. The CDR3 consists of 14 residues. As DNA, the CDR3 is TGTGCCAGCAGCACGAGCCGAGAGGCAGATACGCAGTATTTT. It encodes CASSTSREADTQYF.

The J gene is TRBJ2-1, the V gene TRBV29-1, with unresolved D. Germline assignment: CDR1 SQVTM and CDR2 ANQGSEA. There are 10 residues in the CDR3. V was shortened by 7 bases and J by 6 bases, with 7 bases between the two germline ends. The CDR3 here is CSGQVNEQFF. CDR3 coding DNA: TGCAGCGGGCAGGTCAATGAGCAGTTCTTC.

The rearrangement uses TRBV6-6 and TRBJ1-2; the D is unclear. Trimming left V 7 bases short and J 3 bases short, with 15 bases between. Germline CDR1 and CDR2: MNHNY and SVGAGI (reference sequence). The CDR3 has 14 amino acids. CDR3 in DNA: TGTGCCAGCACCCAGAGCGGGGAGTACTATGGCTACACCTTC. This sequence encodes CASTQSGEYYGYTF.

V is TRBV19 and J is TRBJ1-5; D is unresolved. V shed 1 base and J shed 2 bases, with 9 bases lying between them. The CDR3 spans 15 residues. In germline, CDR1 is LNHDA, CDR2 SQIVND (reference sequence). Here the CDR3 reads CASSIGPSGNQPQHF. The DNA of the CDR3 is TGTGCCAGTAGTATAGGGCCAAGTGGCAATCAGCCCCAGCATTTT.

This clone was counted ten times or more. CDR3 nucleotides: TGTGCCAGCAGCGTAGGTCAGCGAGCTAACTATGGCTACACCTTC. Protein: CASSVGQRANYGYTF. The rearrangement links TRBV9 to TRBJ1-2; D not certain. Germline V lookup: CDR1 SGDLS, CDR2 YYNGEE. The germline V and J ends were trimmed by 0 bases and 0 bases, with 9 bases remaining between them. The CDR3 contains 15 residues.

The J gene is TRBJ2-3, the V gene TRBV6-5; 8 bases are shared with TRBD2. CDR1 MNHEY and CDR2 SVGAGI come from the germline V gene. With V trimmed by 6 bases and J by 5 bases, 7 bases remained unmatched. The CDR3 is made up of 14 amino acids. CDR3 protein: CASSLAGLGDTQYF. CDR3 DNA: TGTGCCAGCAGCCTAGCGGGTTTGGGAGATACGCAGTATTTT.

This clone has a handful of counts. This rearrangement joins TRBV4-3 to TRBJ1-5; D is ambiguous. The CDR3 sequence is 16 residues long. Looked up from germline, CDR1 is LGHNA and CDR2 is YSLEER. Trimming cost V 0 bases and J 4 bases, with 13 bases left between them. The CDR3, as DNA: TGCGCCAGCAGCCAAGATATGGAAACAGAGAATCAGCCCCAGCATTTT. Protein sequence: CASSQDMETENQPQHF.

The chain carries TRBV10-3 and TRBJ2-2; D is possibly TRBD2 (7 bases). Germline values: CDR1 ENHRY, CDR2 SYGVKD. The germline V and J ends were trimmed by 7 bases and 2 bases, with 11 bases remaining between them. This CDR3 has 14 amino acids. DNA of the CDR3: TGTGCCATCATGGGGGGGGCTAACACCGGGGAGCTGTTTTTT. Its protein product is CAIMGGANTGELFF.

The J gene is TRBJ1-1, the V gene TRBV10-3, with 9 nucleotides matching TRBD1. This CDR3 contains 15 residues. Germline V gene sequence: CDR1 ENHRY, CDR2 SYGVKD. V lost 2 bases to trimming and J lost 5 bases; unmatched junction nucleotides: 6. CDR3 in amino acids: CAISEPRQGGTEAFF. The DNA for the CDR3 is TGTGCCATCAGTGAGCCCCGACAGGGGGGGACTGAAGCTTTCTTT.

Only one count was recorded for this clone. The V and J genes are TRBV6-5 and TRBJ2-5; TRBD1 matches at 10 bases. The CDR3 covers 13 residues. The ends lost 6 bases at V and 4 bases at J; junction bases unmatched: 2. Germline assignment: CDR1 MNHEY and CDR2 SVGAGI. This CDR3 reads CASRGDRGETQYF. The CDR3 DNA reads TGTGCCAGCAGGGGGGACAGGGGAGAGACCCAGTACTTC.

The V and J genes are TRBV2 and TRBJ2-3; 8 bases line up with TRBD2. Germline V gene sequence: CDR1 SNHLY, CDR2 FYNNEI. This CDR3 spans 14 amino acids. Trimming removed 4 bases from V and 4 bases from J; junction bases left unmatched: 4. DNA of the CDR3: TGTGCCAGCAGTGGCACGGGAGGGCCAGATACGCAGTATTTT. Translated, it gives CASSGTGGPDTQYF.

In this sample, this clone turned up a few times. This chain links TRBV23-1 with TRBJ1-5, with D perhaps matching TRBD1 (6 bases). TRBV23-1 is annotated as an ORF whose role is uncertain. The V and J ends lost 4 bases and 2 bases respectively, with 21 bases between them. The CDR3 is made up of 18 amino acids. CDR3: CASSRRTEGFYGNQPQHF. CDR3 DNA sequence: TGCGCCAGCAGTCGAAGGACAGAGGGGTTTTATGGCAATCAGCCCCAGCATTTT.

Only a few counts were recorded for this clone. V is TRBV27 and J is TRBJ2-7; D not certain. The V gene's germline CDR1 is MNHEY and CDR2 SMNVEV (reference sequence). Trimming pared 4 bases from V and 2 bases from J, leaving 15 bases between. The CDR3 is made up of 15 amino acids. The CDR3 coding sequence is TGTGCCAGCAGTTCAAACCTCGCGCCCCCCTACGAGCAGTACTTC. Protein sequence: CASSSNLAPPYEQYF.

The CDR3 reads CASSQGGLVLGEQYF. In DNA, the CDR3 is TGTGCCAGCAGCCAAGGGGGACTAGTATTGGGCGAGCAGTACTTC. The chain carries TRBV3-1 (or the pseudogene TRBV3-2) and TRBJ2-7; 8 bases are shared with TRBD2. Germline V lookup: CDR1 LGHDT, CDR2 YNNKEL (reference sequence). J gave up 6 bases and V 1 base, and 8 bases lay outside the gene matches. The CDR3 runs to 15 residues.

The CDR3 sequence: CASSSSTTPLGQYF. The CDR3 DNA sequence: TGTGCCAGCAGTTCATCCACAACCCCCCTAGGGCAGTACTTC. The chain combines TRBV28 with TRBJ2-7; D gene unclear. V was shortened by 4 bases and J by 9 bases, with 19 bases between the two germline ends. The germline CDR1 and CDR2 sequences are MDHEN and SYDVKM. The CDR3 has 14 residues.

V is TRBV5-1 and J is TRBJ2-7; D might be TRBD2 (6 bases). Germline V gene sequence: CDR1 SGHRS, CDR2 YFSETQ. This CDR3 has 16 residues. V was shortened by 1 base and J by 7 bases, with 21 bases between the two germline ends. The CDR3 DNA follows: TGCGCCAGCAGCTTGTGGGGCGGGACTCAAAACGGGGAGCAGTACTTC. This gives the protein CASSLWGGTQNGEQYF.